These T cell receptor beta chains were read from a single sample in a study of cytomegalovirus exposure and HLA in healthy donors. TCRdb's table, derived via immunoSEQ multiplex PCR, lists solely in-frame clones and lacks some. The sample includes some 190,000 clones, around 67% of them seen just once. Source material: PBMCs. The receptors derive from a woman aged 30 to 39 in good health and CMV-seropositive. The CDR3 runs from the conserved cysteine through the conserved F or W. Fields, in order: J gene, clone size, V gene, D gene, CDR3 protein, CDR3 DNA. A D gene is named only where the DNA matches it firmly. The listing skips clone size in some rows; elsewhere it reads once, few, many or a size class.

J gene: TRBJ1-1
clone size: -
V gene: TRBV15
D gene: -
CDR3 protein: CATSRVDTEAFF
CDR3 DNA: TGTGCCACCAGCAGAGTCGACACTGAAGCTTTCTTT

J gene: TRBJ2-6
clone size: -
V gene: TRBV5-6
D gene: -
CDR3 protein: CASSSGLSGANVLTF
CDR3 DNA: TGTGCCAGCAGTTCAGGCCTCTCTGGGGCCAACGTCCTGACTTTC

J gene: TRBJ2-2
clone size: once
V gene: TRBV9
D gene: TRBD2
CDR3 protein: CASSVVGGTNTGELFF
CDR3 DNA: TGTGCCAGCAGCGTAGTCGGGGGGACGAACACCGGGGAGCTGTTTTTT

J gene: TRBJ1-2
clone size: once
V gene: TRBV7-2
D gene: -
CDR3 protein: CASSPGSGGAGYTF
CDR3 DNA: TGTGCCAGCAGCCCAGGGTCGGGGGGCGCGGGCTACACCTTC

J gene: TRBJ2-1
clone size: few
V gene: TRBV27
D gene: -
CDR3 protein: CASSSGLGVSSYNEQFF
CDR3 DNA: TGTGCCAGCAGCTCGGGACTGGGGGTTAGCTCCTACAATGAGCAGTTCTTC

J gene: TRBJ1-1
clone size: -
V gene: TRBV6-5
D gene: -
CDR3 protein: CASRPTGTPEAFF
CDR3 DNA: TGTGCCAGCAGGCCGACAGGTACTCCTGAAGCTTTCTTT

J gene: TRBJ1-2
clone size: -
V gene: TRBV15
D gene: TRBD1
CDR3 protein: CATNERQGSSGYTF
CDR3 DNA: TGTGCCACCAACGAGAGACAGGGGTCTTCTGGCTACACCTTC

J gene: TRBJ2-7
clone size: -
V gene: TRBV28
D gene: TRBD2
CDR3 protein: CASTRVAGAPYEQYF
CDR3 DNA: TGTGCCAGCACCCGGGTAGCGGGAGCCCCCTACGAGCAGTACTTC

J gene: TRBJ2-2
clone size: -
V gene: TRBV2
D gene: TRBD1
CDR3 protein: CASSPGQMNTGELFF
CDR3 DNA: TGTGCCAGCAGCCCGGGACAGATGAACACCGGGGAGCTGTTTTTT

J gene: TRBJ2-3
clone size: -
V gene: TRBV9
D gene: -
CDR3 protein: CASSYQGKDTQYF
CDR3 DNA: TGTGCCAGCAGCTATCAGGGTAAAGATACGCAGTATTTT

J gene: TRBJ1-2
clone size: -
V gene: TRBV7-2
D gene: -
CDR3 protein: CASSSGRAVGGYTF
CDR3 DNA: TGTGCCAGCAGCTCGGGCAGGGCGGTGGGTGGCTACACCTTC

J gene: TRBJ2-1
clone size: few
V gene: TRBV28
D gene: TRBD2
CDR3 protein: CASSLRLAVSSYNEQFF
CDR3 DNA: TGTGCCAGCAGTTTAAGACTAGCGGTTAGCTCCTACAATGAGCAGTTCTTC

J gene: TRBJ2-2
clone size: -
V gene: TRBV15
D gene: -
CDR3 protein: CATSREGAYTGELFF
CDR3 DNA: TGTGCCACCAGCAGAGAAGGGGCGTACACCGGGGAGCTGTTTTTT

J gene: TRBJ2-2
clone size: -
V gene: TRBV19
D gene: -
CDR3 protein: CASSAGLAGTGELFF
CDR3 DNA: TGTGCCAGTAGTGCGGGACTTGCGGGGACCGGGGAGCTGTTTTTT

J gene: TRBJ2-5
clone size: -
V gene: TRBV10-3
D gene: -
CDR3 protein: CAIAGQQETQYF
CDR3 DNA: TGTGCCATCGCCGGACAGCAAGAGACCCAGTACTTC

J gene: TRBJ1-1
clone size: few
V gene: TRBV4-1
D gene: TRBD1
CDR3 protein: CASSLQGAAEAFF
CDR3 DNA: TGCGCCAGCAGCCTCCAGGGGGCGGCTGAAGCTTTCTTT

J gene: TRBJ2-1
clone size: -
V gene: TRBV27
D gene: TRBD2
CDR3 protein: CASSPAGTSGRVSWNEQFF
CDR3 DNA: TGTGCCAGCAGTCCAGCCGGGACTAGCGGGAGAGTGTCTTGGAATGAGCAGTTCTTC

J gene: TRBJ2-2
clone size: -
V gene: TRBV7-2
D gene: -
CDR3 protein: CASSSPMAPVQRTGELFF
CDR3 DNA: TGTGCCAGCAGCTCCCCCATGGCCCCGGTTCAGCGCACCGGGGAGCTGTTTTTT

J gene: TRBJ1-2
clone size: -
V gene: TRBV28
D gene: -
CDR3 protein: CASSLNYGYTF
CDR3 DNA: TGTGCCAGCAGTCTTAACTATGGCTACACCTTC

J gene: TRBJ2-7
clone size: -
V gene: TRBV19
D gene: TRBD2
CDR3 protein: CASSATSGRFYEQYF
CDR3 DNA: TGTGCCAGTAGTGCGACTAGCGGGAGGTTCTACGAGCAGTACTTC

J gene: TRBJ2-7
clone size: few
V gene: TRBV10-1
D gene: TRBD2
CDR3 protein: CASSELTSGSENELYF
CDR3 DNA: TGCGCCAGCAGTGAGTTGACTAGCGGGAGTGAGAACGAGCTTTACTTC

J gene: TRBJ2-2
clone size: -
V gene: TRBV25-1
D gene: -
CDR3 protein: CASSEFTGGELFF
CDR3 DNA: TGTGCCAGCAGTGAATTCACTGGCGGGGAGCTGTTTTTT

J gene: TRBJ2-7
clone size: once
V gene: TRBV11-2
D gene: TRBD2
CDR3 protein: CASSVPYSGSRYEQYF
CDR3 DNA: TGTGCCAGCAGCGTTCCCTATAGCGGGTCCCGCTACGAGCAGTACTTC

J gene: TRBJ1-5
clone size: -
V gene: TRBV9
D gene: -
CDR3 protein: CASSGGSVSNQPQHF
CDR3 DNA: TGTGCCAGCAGCGGCGGATCCGTAAGCAATCAGCCCCAGCATTTT

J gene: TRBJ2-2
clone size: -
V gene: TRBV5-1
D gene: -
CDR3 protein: CASSLLTDSGELFF
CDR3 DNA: TGCGCCAGCAGCCTACTGACAGATTCCGGGGAGCTGTTTTTT

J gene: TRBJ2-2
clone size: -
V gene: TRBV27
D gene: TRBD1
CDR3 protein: CASSKPQGEDTGELFF
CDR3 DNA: TGTGCCAGCAGCAAACCACAGGGGGAGGACACCGGGGAGCTGTTTTTT

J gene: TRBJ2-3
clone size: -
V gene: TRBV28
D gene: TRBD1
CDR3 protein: CASSRTGARSDTQYF
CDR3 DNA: TGTGCCAGCAGTAGGACAGGGGCTCGGTCGGATACGCAGTATTTT

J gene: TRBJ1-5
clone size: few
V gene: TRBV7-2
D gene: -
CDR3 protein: CASSFQSGHTNQPQHF
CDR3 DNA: TGTGCCAGCAGCTTTCAATCCGGACACACAAATCAGCCCCAGCATTTT

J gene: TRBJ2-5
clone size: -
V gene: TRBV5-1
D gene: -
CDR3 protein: CASSPAVGVETQYF
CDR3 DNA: TGCGCCAGCAGCCCGGCTGTAGGGGTGGAGACCCAGTACTTC